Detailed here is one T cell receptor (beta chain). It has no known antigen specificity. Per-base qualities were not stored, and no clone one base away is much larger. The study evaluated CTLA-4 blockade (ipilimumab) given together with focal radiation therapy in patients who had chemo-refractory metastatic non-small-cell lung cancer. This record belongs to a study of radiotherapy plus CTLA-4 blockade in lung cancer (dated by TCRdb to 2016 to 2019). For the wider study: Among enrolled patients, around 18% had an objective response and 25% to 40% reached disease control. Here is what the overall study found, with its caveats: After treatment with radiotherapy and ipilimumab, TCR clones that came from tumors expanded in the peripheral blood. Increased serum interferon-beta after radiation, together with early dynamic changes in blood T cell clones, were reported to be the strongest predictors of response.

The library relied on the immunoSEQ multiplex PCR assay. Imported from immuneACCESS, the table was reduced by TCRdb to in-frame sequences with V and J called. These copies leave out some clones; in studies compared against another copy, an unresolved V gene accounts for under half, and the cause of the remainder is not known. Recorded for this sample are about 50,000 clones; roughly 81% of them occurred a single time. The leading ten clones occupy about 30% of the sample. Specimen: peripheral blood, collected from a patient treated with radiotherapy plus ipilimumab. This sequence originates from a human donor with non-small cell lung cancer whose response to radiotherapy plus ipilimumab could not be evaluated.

The DNA sequence reads TGTGCCAGCACCGGACGGAGGGATCAGCCCCAGCATTTT. Its coded protein is CASTGRRDQPQHF. The chain is made from TRBV27 and TRBJ1-5; a confident D gene designation cannot be given. There are 13 amino acids in the CDR3, from cysteine to phenylalanine inclusive. CDR3 DNA only is kept here, 39 bases in frame from base 1. The germline V gene (reference sequence) gives CDR1 as MNHEY and CDR2 as SMNVEV. Trimming at the junction amounts to 7 bases on V and 5 bases on J, and the germline ends lie 12 bases apart.